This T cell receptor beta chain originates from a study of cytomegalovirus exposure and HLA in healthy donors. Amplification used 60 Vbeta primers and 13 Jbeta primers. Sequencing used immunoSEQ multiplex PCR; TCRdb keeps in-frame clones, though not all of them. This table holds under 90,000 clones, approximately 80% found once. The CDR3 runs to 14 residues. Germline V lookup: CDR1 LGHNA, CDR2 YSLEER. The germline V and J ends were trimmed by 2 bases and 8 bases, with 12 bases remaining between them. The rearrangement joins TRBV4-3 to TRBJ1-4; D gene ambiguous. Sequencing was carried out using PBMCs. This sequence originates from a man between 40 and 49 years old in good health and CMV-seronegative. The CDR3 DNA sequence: TGCGCCAGCAGCCAATTCGAACTCGCGGAAAAACTGTTTTTT. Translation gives CASSQFELAEKLFF.